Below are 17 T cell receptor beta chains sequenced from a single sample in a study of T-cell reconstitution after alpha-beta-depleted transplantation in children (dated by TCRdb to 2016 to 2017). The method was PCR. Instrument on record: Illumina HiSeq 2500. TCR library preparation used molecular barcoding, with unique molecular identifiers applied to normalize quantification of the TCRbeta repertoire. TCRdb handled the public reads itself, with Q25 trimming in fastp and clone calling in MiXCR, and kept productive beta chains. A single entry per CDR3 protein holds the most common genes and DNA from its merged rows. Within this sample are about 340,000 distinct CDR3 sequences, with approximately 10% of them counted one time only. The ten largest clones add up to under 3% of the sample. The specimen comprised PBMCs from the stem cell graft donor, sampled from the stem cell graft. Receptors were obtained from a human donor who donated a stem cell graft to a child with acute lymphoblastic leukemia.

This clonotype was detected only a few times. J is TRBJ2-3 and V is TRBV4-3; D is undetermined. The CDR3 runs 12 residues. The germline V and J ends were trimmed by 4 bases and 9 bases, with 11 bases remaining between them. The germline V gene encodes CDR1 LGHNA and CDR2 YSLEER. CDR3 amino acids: CASSRARSTQYF. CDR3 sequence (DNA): TGCGCCAGCAGCCGCGCCAGGAGCACGCAGTATTTT.

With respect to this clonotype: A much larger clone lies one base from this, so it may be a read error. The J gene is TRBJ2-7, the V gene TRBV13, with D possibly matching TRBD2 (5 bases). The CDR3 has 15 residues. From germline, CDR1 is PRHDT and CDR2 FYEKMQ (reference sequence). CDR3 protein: CASGLNQRLSYEQYF. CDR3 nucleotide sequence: TGTGCCAGCGGCTTAAACCAGCGGCTGTCCTACGAGCAGTACTTC.

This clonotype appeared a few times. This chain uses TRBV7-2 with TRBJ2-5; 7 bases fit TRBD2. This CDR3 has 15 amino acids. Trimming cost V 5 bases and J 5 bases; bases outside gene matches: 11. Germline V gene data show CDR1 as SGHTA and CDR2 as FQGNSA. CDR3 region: CASSTLAVGGETQYF. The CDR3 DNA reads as TGTGCCAGCAGCACCCTAGCGGTCGGGGGGGAGACCCAGTACTTC.

The DNA of the CDR3 is TGTGCCAGCAGCCAAGATATCGGCAGGCGCGAGCAGTACTTC. It codes for CASSQDIGRREQYF. The V and J genes are TRBV4-2 and TRBJ2-7, with D unclear. V was pared by 0 bases and J by 6 bases, with 12 bases between. This CDR3 is 14 amino acids long. CDR1 and CDR2 (germline): LGHNA, YNFKEQ.

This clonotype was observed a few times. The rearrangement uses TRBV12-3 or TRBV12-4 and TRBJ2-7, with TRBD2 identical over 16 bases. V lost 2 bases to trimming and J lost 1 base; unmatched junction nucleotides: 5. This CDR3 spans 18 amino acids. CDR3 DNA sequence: TGTGCCAGCAGTTTAACGGGACTAGCGGGAGGGCCTTCCTACGAGCAGTACTTC. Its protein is CASSLTGLAGGPSYEQYF.

This CDR3 is CASSLGYVTNYGYTF. CDR3 sequence (DNA): TGCGCCAGCAGCTTGGGATACGTCACTAACTATGGCTACACCTTC. V gene TRBV5-1 combines with J gene TRBJ1-2, with D hard to call. The V gene's germline CDR1 is SGHRS and CDR2 YFSETQ. V was trimmed by 0 bases and J by 0 bases, leaving 9 bases between them. The CDR3 runs to 15 residues.

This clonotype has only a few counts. This CDR3 is CASSRYGLAGSLEQYF. CDR3 nucleotide sequence: TGTGCCAGCAGTCGATACGGACTAGCGGGCTCCTTGGAGCAGTACTTC. The rearrangement links TRBV27 to TRBJ2-7; 11 nucleotides agree with TRBD2. Germline-derived CDR1 and CDR2 are MNHEY and SMNVEV (reference sequence). This CDR3 comprises 16 residues. V was pared by 5 bases and J by 7 bases, with 13 bases of the junction left unmatched.

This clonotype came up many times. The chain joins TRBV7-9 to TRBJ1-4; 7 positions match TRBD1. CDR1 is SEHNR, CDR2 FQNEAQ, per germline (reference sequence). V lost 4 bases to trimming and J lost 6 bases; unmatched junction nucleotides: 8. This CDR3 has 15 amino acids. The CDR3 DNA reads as TGTGCCAGCAGCTCCTCAGGGGGATCGGATGAAAAACTGTTTTTT. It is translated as CASSSSGGSDEKLFF.

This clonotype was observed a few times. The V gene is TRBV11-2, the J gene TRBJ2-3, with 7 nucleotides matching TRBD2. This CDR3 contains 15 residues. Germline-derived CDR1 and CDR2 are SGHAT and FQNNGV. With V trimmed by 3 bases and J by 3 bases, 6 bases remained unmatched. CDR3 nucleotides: TGTGCCAGCAGCTTGTCCGGGGGGAGGACAGATACGCAGTATTTT. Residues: CASSLSGGRTDTQYF.

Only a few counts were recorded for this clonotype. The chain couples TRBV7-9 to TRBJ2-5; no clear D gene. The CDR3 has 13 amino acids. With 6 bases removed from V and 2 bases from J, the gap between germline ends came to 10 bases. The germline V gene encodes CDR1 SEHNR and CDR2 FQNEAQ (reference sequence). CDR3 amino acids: CASRDQSQETQYF. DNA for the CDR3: TGTGCCAGCAGGGATCAGAGTCAAGAGACCCAGTACTTC.

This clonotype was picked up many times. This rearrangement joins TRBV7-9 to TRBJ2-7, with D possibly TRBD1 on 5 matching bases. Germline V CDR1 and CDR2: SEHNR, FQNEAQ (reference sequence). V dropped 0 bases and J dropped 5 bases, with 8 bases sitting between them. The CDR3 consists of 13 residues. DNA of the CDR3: TGTGCCAGCAGCTTAGCAGGGGTCGACGAGCAGTACTTC. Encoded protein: CASSLAGVDEQYF.

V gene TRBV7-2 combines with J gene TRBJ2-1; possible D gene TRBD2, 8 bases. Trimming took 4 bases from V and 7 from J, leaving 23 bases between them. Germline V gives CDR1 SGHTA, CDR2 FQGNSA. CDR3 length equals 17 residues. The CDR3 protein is CASSSQTGAGGGNEQFF. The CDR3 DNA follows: TGTGCCAGCAGCTCTCAAACAGGGGCCGGGGGGGGAAATGAGCAGTTCTTC.

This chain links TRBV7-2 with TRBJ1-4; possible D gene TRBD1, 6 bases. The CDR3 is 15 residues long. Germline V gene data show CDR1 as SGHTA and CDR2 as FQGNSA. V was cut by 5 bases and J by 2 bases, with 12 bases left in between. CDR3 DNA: TGTGCCAGCAGCCAGGTCCAGGGGACTAATGAAAAACTGTTTTTT. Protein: CASSQVQGTNEKLFF.

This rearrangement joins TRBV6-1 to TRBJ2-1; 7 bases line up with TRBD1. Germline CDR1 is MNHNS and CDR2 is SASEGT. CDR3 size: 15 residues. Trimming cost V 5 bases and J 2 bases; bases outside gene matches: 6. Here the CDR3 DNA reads TGTGCCAGCAGTCCCCTTGACAGGGCCTACAATGAGCAGTTCTTC. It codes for CASSPLDRAYNEQFF.

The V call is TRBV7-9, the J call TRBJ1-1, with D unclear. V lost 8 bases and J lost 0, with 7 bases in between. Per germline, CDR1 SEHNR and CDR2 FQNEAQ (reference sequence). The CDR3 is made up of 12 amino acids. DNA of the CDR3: TGTGCCAGCCATTACATGAACACTGAAGCTTTCTTT. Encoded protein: CASHYMNTEAFF.

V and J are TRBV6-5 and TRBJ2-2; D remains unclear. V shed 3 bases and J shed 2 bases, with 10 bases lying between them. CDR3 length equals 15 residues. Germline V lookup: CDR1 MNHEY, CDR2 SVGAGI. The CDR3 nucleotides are TGTGCCAGCAGTTATTCCGGGTACAACACCGGGGAGCTGTTTTTT. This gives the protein CASSYSGYNTGELFF.

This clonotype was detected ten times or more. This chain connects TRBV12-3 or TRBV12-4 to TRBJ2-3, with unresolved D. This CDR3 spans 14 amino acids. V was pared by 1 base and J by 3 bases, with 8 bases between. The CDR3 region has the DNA TGTGCCAGCAGTTTAGGACATGGTACAGATACGCAGTATTTT. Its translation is CASSLGHGTDTQYF.